The next 5 T cell receptor beta chains were all read from a single sample in a study of T cell responses to AZD1222 COVID-19 vaccine listed by TCRdb under 2021. Receptor amplification or capture employed the immunoSEQ multiplex PCR assay. TCRdb stores this immuneACCESS table with in-frame sequences only. Part of the clones is absent; in the studies checked, under half of the shortfall reflects unresolved V genes, and no reason is known for the rest. This sample lists 130,000 to 150,000 clones; under 95% were detected once. The top ten clonotypes cover under 2% of the sample. The time point label, read with the paper, signifies: baseline before first vaccination. Sequenced here: peripheral blood, sampled on day 0 of AZD1222 vaccination. These TCRs come from an adult in good health.

The chain employs TRBV7-2 and TRBJ2-3; D unclear. The germline gives CDR1 SGHTA, CDR2 FQGNSA. The CDR3 loop spans 14 amino acids. V was clipped by 1 base and J by 6 bases, with 11 bases between them. This CDR3 reads CASSLGAGFDTQYF. In DNA form, the CDR3 reads TGTGCCAGCAGCTTAGGGGCAGGTTTTGATACGCAGTATTTT. The full variable domain, rest sourced from reference TRBV7-2 and TRBJ2-3, is GAGVSQSPSNKVTEKGKDVELRCDPISGHTALYWYRQSLGQGLEFLIYFQGNSAPDKSGLPSDRFSAERTGGSVSTLTIQRTQQEDSAVYLCASSLGAGFDTQYFGPGTRLTVL.

This chain joins TRBV7-9 and TRBJ1-1; tentatively, D is TRBD1 (6 bases). Trimming removed 4 bases at V and 5 bases at J, with 14 bases between. The CDR3 totals 14 residues. The germline gives CDR1 SEHNR, CDR2 FQNEAQ (reference sequence). Here the CDR3 DNA reads TGTGCCAGCAGCTCGGGACACCTGGGGACTGAAGCTTTCTTT. This codes for CASSSGHLGTEAFF.

This chain connects TRBV19 to TRBJ1-5, with D perhaps TRBD1 (5 bases). The CDR3 is made up of 14 amino acids. V gave up 3 bases and J gave up 4 bases, with 10 bases separating them. Germline assignment: CDR1 LNHDA and CDR2 SQIVND (reference sequence). This CDR3 is CASSIQGLNQPQHF. The CDR3 bases are TGTGCCAGTAGTATTCAGGGATTGAATCAGCCCCAGCATTTT.

The chain couples TRBV10-3 to TRBJ2-1, with TRBD2 identical over 8 bases. Germline CDR1 is ENHRY and CDR2 is SYGVKD. The CDR3 sequence is 15 residues long. V shed 8 bases, J shed 4 bases, and the junction held 10 bases outside the gene matches. This CDR3 reads CAIPRLAYQYNEQFF. CDR3 nucleotides: TGTGCCATCCCCCGACTAGCGTACCAATACAATGAGCAGTTCTTC.

The chain carries TRBV6-5 and TRBJ1-5; 8 positions agree with TRBD1. This CDR3 spans 14 amino acids. Germline V gene sequence: CDR1 MNHEY, CDR2 SVGAGI. The ends lost 4 bases at V and 2 bases at J; junction bases unmatched: 1. CDR3 in amino acids: CASSSRGRNQPQHF. Written as DNA, the CDR3 is TGTGCCAGCAGTTCCAGGGGGCGCAATCAGCCCCAGCATTTT.